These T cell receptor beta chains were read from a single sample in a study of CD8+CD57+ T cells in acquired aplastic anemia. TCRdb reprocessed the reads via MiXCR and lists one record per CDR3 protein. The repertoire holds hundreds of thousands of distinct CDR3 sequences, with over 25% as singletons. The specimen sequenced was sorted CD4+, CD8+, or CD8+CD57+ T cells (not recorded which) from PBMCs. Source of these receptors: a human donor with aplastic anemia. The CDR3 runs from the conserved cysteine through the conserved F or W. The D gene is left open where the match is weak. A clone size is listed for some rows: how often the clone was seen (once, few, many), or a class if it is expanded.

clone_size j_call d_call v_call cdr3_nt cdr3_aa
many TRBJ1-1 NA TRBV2 TGTGCCAGCAGTGAATCGGGGGATGCTGAAGCTTTCTTT CASSESGDAEAFF
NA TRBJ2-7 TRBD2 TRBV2 TGTGCCAGTGAAGCGGGAGTCCAATACGAGCAGTACTTC CASEAGVQYEQYF
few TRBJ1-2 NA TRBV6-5 TGTGCCAGCAGTTACGGCCTCGGAGCTGGCTACACCTTC CASSYGLGAGYTF
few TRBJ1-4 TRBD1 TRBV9 TGTGCCAGCAGCGCTCAGGACCCAGGGGGCGGTGAAAAACTGTTTTTT CASSAQDPGGGEKLFF
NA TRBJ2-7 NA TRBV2 TGTGCCAGCAGTTATTATAGCGGTGACTCCTACGAGCAGTACTTC CASSYYSGDSYEQYF
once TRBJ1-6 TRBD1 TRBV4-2 TGTGCCAGCAGCCCACTCCGAGGCCTGGGACAGGGGGCCATTTTGGGTAATTCACCCCTCCACTTT CASSPLRGLGQGAILGNSPLHF
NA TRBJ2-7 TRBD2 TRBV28 TGTGCCAGCAGTTTGGGGACTAGCACCGTCGAGCAGTACTTC CASSLGTSTVEQYF
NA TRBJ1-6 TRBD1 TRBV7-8 TGTGCCAGCAGTTTGGCCGGGACAGGGAATTCACCCCTCCACTTT CASSLAGTGNSPLHF
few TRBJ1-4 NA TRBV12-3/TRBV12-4 TGTGCCAGCAAATCGACAGGTACGATTGGAAAACTGTTTTTT CASKSTGTIGKLFF
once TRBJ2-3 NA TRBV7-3 TGTGCCAGCAGCTTGAGACAGACCAGCACAGATACGCAGTGTTTT CASSLRQTSTDTQCF
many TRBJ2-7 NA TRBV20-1 TGCAGTGCTAGTTGGGCCCAGTACTTC CSASWAQYF
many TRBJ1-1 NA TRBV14 TGTGCCAGCAGCCCCAACAGGTATGAAGCTTTCTTT CASSPNRYEAFF
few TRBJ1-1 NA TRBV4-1 TGCGCCAGCAGCCAAGTCGGGACCGTGAACACTGAAGCTTTCTTT CASSQVGTVNTEAFF